This record covers a single T cell receptor beta chain. Its specific antigen is unknown. No much larger clone exists at a distance of one base, and base qualities are not known. This sample is part of a study of T-cell memory formation after mild COVID-19 (dated by TCRdb to about 2021). General notes on the study: TCR sequence clusters from the two donors were largely donor specific. T-cell clones expanding and contracting after mild COVID-19 in a couple of donors were tracked by longitudinal TCRalpha and TCRbeta repertoire sequencing. Two young, previously healthy adult volunteers made up the cohort, one male and one female. Broad study findings and their caveats: Some responding clones were detected in pre-infection memory, suggesting pre-existing cross-reactive memory T cells joined the SARS-CoV-2 response. SARS-CoV-2 specificity was not confirmed for the second-wave clones peaking on day 37. From day 15 to 85, contracting clones showed balanced CD4/CD8 phenotypes, whereas a second wave of clones that expanded from day 15 to 37 leaned towards CD4+. Contracting CD4+ clones were found mainly in CM and EM memory subsets, while CD8+ clones were enriched in EMRA. Only a couple of mild cases were covered in the study, and larger cohorts including severe cases with pre-infection samples were considered necessary.

Ficoll-Paque density gradient centrifugation was used to isolate PBMCs. Sequencing relied on an Illumina NovaSeq 6000. Using 5'RACE with constant-segment primers, TCRalpha and TCRbeta cDNA libraries were constructed, with sample barcodes and unique molecular identifiers added in the process. Trizol reagent was used to extract RNA from every sample. Amplification of the libraries took two PCR steps, and the second step added a second sample barcode plus Illumina TruSeq adapters. The libraries were sequenced on an Illumina NovaSeq using 2 x 150 bp paired-end reads. The published analysis was carried out like this. Demultiplexing of reads and collapsing into UMI-guided consensus sequences were performed with migec v1.2.7. With mixcr v2.1.11, UMI consensuses were aligned to TRA and TRB V and J templates and assembled into clonotypes. A clonotype was counted as expanded or contracted only if both edgeR and NoisET called the change significant, with noise models trained on biological replicates. For edgeR calls, a false discovery rate-adjusted p below 0.01 and a log2 fold-change threshold of 1 were applied. As an exploratory analysis of dynamics, max-normalized trajectories of the 1000 most abundant clonotypes were examined by PCA with hierarchical clustering. Each responding clone was given a CD4 or CD8 phenotype based on the CD4+ and CD8+ repertoires, which had been sequenced separately. TCRdb trimmed public reads at Q25 via fastp, called clones via MiXCR and kept in-frame beta chains. Every distinct CDR3 protein forms one entry, paired with its most common genes and DNA. These V and J calls derive from TCRdb rather than the authors' analysis. This sample holds approximately 300,000 distinct CDR3 sequences; approximately 16% were observed only once. The ten largest clonotypes hold 22% of the sample.

The sample taken for sequencing was PBMCs or a T cell subset sorted from them (not recorded which). This sequence was found in a young man who had mild COVID-19 (a few samples of this study predate the infection). The sample titles of this study are shuffled in the database, so cell type and time point are left out; the donor was told from shared clones.

The CDR3 reads CSADYLGYTF. The DNA is as follows: TGCAGTGCCGACTACCTCGGCTACACCTTC. Recombination connected TRBV20-1 to TRBJ1-2; confidence is insufficient to name the D gene. CDR1 DFQATT and CDR2 SNEGSKA are derived from the germline V gene (reference sequence). Relative to germline, V is 6 bases shorter and J is 8 bases shorter, with 10 bases between their ends. The CDR3 starts with the cysteine, ends with the phenylalanine, and has 10 residues. Of all the DNA, just the CDR3 is kept, 30 bases in frame from base 1.